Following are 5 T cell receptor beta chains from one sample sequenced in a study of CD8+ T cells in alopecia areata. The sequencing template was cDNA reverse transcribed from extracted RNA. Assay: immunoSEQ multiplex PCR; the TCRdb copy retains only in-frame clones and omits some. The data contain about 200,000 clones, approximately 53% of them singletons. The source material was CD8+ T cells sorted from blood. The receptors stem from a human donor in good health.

In nucleotides, the CDR3 is TGCGCCAGCAGCCAAGGAGGCGAGAACACTGAAGCTTTCTTT. This sequence encodes CASSQGGENTEAFF. V usage is TRBV4-1 and J usage is TRBJ1-1; D is uncertain. V was clipped by 1 base and J by 1 base, with 7 bases between them. CDR3 size: 14 residues. Germline CDR1 reads MGHRA; CDR2 reads YSYEKL.

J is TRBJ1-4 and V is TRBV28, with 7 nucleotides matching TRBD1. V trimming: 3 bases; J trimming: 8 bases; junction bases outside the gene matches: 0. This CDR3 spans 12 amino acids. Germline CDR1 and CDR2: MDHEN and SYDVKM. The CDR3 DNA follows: TGTGCCAGCAGTTTGACAGGGGAAAAACTGTTTTTT. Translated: CASSLTGEKLFF.

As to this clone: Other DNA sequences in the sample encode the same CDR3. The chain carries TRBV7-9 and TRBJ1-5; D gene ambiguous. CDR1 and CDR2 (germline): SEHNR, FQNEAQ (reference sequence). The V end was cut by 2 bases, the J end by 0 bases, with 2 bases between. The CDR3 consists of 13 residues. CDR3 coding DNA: TGTGCCAGCAGCTTAAATAGCAATCAGCCCCAGCATTTT. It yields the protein CASSLNSNQPQHF. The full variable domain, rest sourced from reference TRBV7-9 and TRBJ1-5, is DTGVSQNPRHKITKRGQNVTFRCDPISEHNRLYWYRQTLGQGPEFLTYFQNEAQLEKSRLLSDRFSAERPKGSFSTLEIQRTEQGDSAMYLCASSLNSNQPQHFGDGTRLSIL.

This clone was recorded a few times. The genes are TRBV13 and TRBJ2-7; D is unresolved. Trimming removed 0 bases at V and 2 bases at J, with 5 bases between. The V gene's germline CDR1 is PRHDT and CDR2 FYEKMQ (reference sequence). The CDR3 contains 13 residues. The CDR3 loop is CASSLGVTYEQYF. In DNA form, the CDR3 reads TGTGCCAGCAGCTTAGGGGTTACCTACGAGCAGTACTTC.

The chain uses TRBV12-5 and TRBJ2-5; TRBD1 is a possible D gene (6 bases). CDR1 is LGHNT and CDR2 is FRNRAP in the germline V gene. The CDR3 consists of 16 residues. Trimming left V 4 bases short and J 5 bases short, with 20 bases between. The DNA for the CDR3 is TGTGCTAGTGGTTCTTCCCCGACAGGCATGCTGGAGACCCAGTACTTC. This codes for CASGSSPTGMLETQYF.